This passage covers 18 T cell receptor beta chains from one sample sequenced in a study of cytomegalovirus exposure and HLA in healthy donors. Primers for the PCR totalled 60 Vbeta and 13 Jbeta. Here immunoSEQ multiplex PCR was the method, and the copy in TCRdb shows in-frame clones only, minus some. This table has 180,000 or so clones, 75% to 85% appearing once. The sample taken for sequencing was PBMCs. The origin of the receptors is a man younger than 35 in good health and CMV-seronegative.

J is TRBJ2-3 and V is TRBV7-9; TRBD2 matches at 15 bases. Unmatched junction bases numbered 5, after V lost 6 bases and J lost 4 bases. Germline loops: CDR1 SEHNR, CDR2 FQNEAQ (reference sequence). The CDR3 length is 16 residues. The CDR3 is CASRTRTSGGADTQYF. The DNA for the CDR3 is TGTGCCAGCAGAACTCGGACTAGCGGGGGGGCAGATACGCAGTATTTT.

The table lists this clone with a few counts. Other DNA sequences in this sample translate to the same CDR3. J is TRBJ2-1 and V is TRBV6-1; D remains ambiguous. This CDR3 region has 13 residues. Germline-derived CDR1 and CDR2 are MNHNS and SASEGT. The ends were cut back, 1 base at V and 3 bases at J, with 4 bases in the middle. CDR3 bases: TGTGCCAGCAGTGAAGACAGCTACAATGAGCAGTTCTTC. Encoded protein: CASSEDSYNEQFF.

The CDR3 nucleotides read TGTGCCAGCAGCTTAGACCTCGGCCCTAGCGGGAGGGTGAAGACCCAGTACTTC. Residues: CASSLDLGPSGRVKTQYF. The rearrangement uses TRBV7-9 and TRBJ2-5, with 12 bases that match TRBD2. CDR3 length: 18 residues. Germline lookup yields CDR1 SEHNR and CDR2 FQNEAQ (reference sequence). V was pared by 1 base and J by 6 bases, with 12 bases of the junction left unmatched. Looking up the rest from reference TRBV7-9 and TRBJ2-5 gives the full variable domain: DTGVSQNPRHKITKRGQNVTFRCDPISEHNRLYWYRQTLGQGPEFLTYFQNEAQLEKSRLLSDRFSAERPKGSFSTLEIQRTEQGDSAMYLCASSLDLGPSGRVKTQYFGPGTRLLVL.

V usage is TRBV7-2 and J usage is TRBJ2-5; D is undetermined. With 2 bases removed from V and 5 bases from J, the gap between germline ends came to 6 bases. The CDR3 extends over 12 amino acids. Germline V gene sequence: CDR1 SGHTA, CDR2 FQGNSA. CDR3 in amino acids: CASSLLRETQYF. For the CDR3, the DNA is TGTGCCAGCAGCTTATTGCGGGAGACCCAGTACTTC.

The chain is built from TRBV7-2 and TRBJ1-2, with a weak D call TRBD1 (5 bases). CDR3 size: 15 residues. Trimming pared 1 base from V and 7 bases from J, leaving 16 bases between. CDR1 and CDR2 (germline): SGHTA, FQGNSA. As DNA, the CDR3 is TGTGCCAGCAGCTTAGTGACCCCGGGGGTTGGTGGCTACACCTTC. Its protein product is CASSLVTPGVGGYTF.

This chain uses TRBV5-1 with TRBJ2-7, with 9 bases matching TRBD2. CDR1 and CDR2 (germline): SGHRS, YFSETQ. The CDR3 runs 15 residues. J gave up 2 bases and V 3 bases, and 6 bases lay outside the gene matches. CDR3 amino acids: CASSSRRGGPYEQYF. CDR3 coding DNA: TGCGCCAGCAGCTCTCGGCGGGGGGGACCCTACGAGCAGTACTTC.

The J gene is TRBJ2-3, the V gene TRBV28, with TRBD2 matching 9 bases. Trimming removed 4 bases from V and 4 bases from J; junction bases left unmatched: 6. The CDR3 runs 15 residues. The germline CDR1 and CDR2 sequences are MDHEN and SYDVKM. CDR3: CASSYSGSGADTQYF. The CDR3 DNA follows: TGTGCCAGCAGTTATAGCGGGAGTGGGGCAGATACGCAGTATTTT. Drawing the rest from reference TRBV28 and TRBJ2-3, the complete variable domain is DVKVTQSSRYLVKRTGEKVFLECVQDMDHENMFWYRQDPGLGLRLIYFSYDVKMKEKGDIPEGYSVSREKKERFSLILESASTNQTSMYLCASSYSGSGADTQYFGPGTRLTVL.

V is TRBV11-2 and J is TRBJ2-7; maybe TRBD1 (5 bases). The CDR3 runs 13 residues. Trimming took off 0 bases at V and 5 bases at J, with 8 bases between the two ends. CDR1 is SGHAT and CDR2 is FQNNGV in the germline V gene. The CDR3 DNA follows: TGTGCCAGCAGCTTAGACAGGGTCGACGAGCAGTACTTC. Its protein is CASSLDRVDEQYF.

The chain joins TRBV27 to TRBJ2-5; tentatively, D is TRBD1 (7 bases). The DNA end is a closer match to TRBJ2-7, so the J assignment may be wrong. The CDR3 sequence is 16 residues long. CDR1 is MNHEY and CDR2 is SMNVEV in the germline V gene (reference sequence). Here the CDR3 reads CASSRQGLRYFDEQYF. CDR3 in DNA: TGTGCCAGCAGCCGACAGGGACTTAGGTATTTCGACGAGCAGTACTTC.

The chain carries TRBV7-8 and TRBJ2-3; D might be TRBD2 (5 bases). V shed 6 bases and J shed 0 bases, with 10 bases lying between them. Germline V gene sequence: CDR1 SGHVS, CDR2 FQNEAQ. The CDR3 consists of 14 residues. In nucleotides, the CDR3 is TGTGCCAGCAGAGGGAGTGCTAGCACAGATACGCAGTATTTT. Translation gives CASRGSASTDTQYF.

The genes are TRBV30 and TRBJ2-5; D is possibly TRBD1 (8 bases). The DNA end is more similar to TRBJ2-7, so the J call may be wrong. There are 14 residues in the CDR3. Germline V CDR1 and CDR2: GTSNPN, SVGIG (reference sequence). The CDR3 loop reads CALQGEGGSYEQYF. CDR3 nucleotides: TGTGCCTTACAGGGGGAGGGGGGGTCCTACGAGCAGTACTTC.

The V and J genes are TRBV27 and TRBJ2-6, with 9 bases that match TRBD1. V was clipped by 5 bases and J by 1 base; unmatched bases: 6. Germline CDR1 MNHEY, CDR2 SMNVEV (reference sequence). The CDR3 length is 17 residues. The CDR3 coding sequence is TGTGCCAGCAGTCGGGACAGGGTTCCATCTGGGGCCAACGTCCTGACTTTC. Protein product: CASSRDRVPSGANVLTF. The full variable domain, completed using reference TRBV27 and TRBJ2-6, is EAQVTQNPRYLITVTGKKLTVTCSQNMNHEYMSWYRQDPGLGLRQIYYSMNVEVTDKGDVPEGYKVSRKEKRNFPLILESPSPNQTSLYFCASSRDRVPSGANVLTFGAGSRLTVL.

CDR3 DNA: TGTGCCAGCAGCCAAGATCCCATAGCGGGGGAAGATAATGAGCAGTTCTTC. It specifies CASSQDPIAGEDNEQFF. The genes are TRBV4-2 and TRBJ2-1; 9 bases agree with TRBD2. With 0 bases clipped from V and 7 bases from J, the junction kept 10 bases outside the gene matches. CDR1 is LGHNA, CDR2 YNFKEQ, per germline. CDR3 size: 17 residues.

The V gene is TRBV5-4, the J gene TRBJ2-7; tentatively, D is TRBD2 (6 bases). V was trimmed by 0 bases and J by 1 base, leaving 20 bases between them. The CDR3 contains 18 residues. Germline lookup yields CDR1 SGHNT and CDR2 YYREEE (reference sequence). DNA of the CDR3: TGTGCCAGCAGCTTGGGTGCGGGGCAGGGAGGAGGATCCTACGAGCAGTACTTC. Protein product: CASSLGAGQGGGSYEQYF.

This chain connects TRBV4-2 to TRBJ2-7; D is possibly TRBD2 (6 bases). CDR3 length: 15 residues. Germline lookup yields CDR1 LGHNA and CDR2 YNFKEQ. The V end lost 1 base, the J end lost 3 bases, and 13 bases lay between the germline ends. The CDR3 DNA reads TGTGCCAGCAGCCAAGTGAAGGACTACGACTACGAGCAGTACTTC. Translation: CASSQVKDYDYEQYF.

This chain links TRBV30 with TRBJ1-1; D is possibly TRBD1 (6 bases). This CDR3 is 13 amino acids long. V dropped 0 bases and J dropped 3 bases, with 8 bases sitting between them. CDR1 and CDR2 from the germline V gene are GTSNPN and SVGIG (reference sequence). The CDR3 DNA reads as TGTGCCTGGAGTGTGGCAGGGGACACTGAAGCTTTCTTT. It specifies CAWSVAGDTEAFF.

A note on this clone: Other DNA sequences in this sample translate to the same CDR3. The chain joins TRBV4-3 to TRBJ2-7, with a weak D call TRBD1 (6 bases). Germline V lookup: CDR1 LGHNA, CDR2 YSLEER. The CDR3 contains 13 residues. V lost 3 bases and J lost 1, with 7 bases in between. CDR3 sequence reads: CASSQDSSYEQYF. DNA for the CDR3: TGCGCCAGCAGCCAGGACAGTTCCTACGAGCAGTACTTC.

V usage is TRBV4-1 and J usage is TRBJ1-2; 7 positions match TRBD1. The CDR3 has 14 amino acids. V shed 1 base, J shed 8 bases, and the junction held 7 bases outside the gene matches. The germline gives CDR1 MGHRA, CDR2 YSYEKL. DNA of the CDR3: TGCGCCAGCAGCCAAGTTACAGGGGCCGCAGGCTACACCTTC. Encoded protein: CASSQVTGAAGYTF.